Here is one T cell receptor (beta chain) with its context. By its share of the sample, this clonotype is medium-sized (0.01 to 0.1%). Its antigen is still unknown. No base quality information exists; no much larger clone differs at one position. The data were obtained in a study of Graves' ophthalmopathy and Graves' hyperthyroidism (dated by TCRdb to the late 2010s). Background on the whole study: Peripheral blood samples were taken at the time of initial diagnosis, before any treatment was given. In roughly 6 hyperthyroidism patients, T-cell repertoires of thyroid tissue and blood were compared. An independent validation cohort was composed of 18 hyperthyroidism patients and around 16 patients who later progressed from hyperthyroidism to ophthalmopathy. Once sampling was done, hyperthyroidism patients were given methimazole at a starting dose of 30 mg daily, while ophthalmopathy patients were given high-dose intravenous methylprednisolone. TCR beta repertoire signatures were used to distinguish Graves' ophthalmopathy from Graves' hyperthyroidism and to predict progression to ophthalmopathy. In total, some 140 blood samples were TCR-sequenced: around 42 ophthalmopathy, about 75 hyperthyroidism and approximately 17 hyperthyroidism-to-ophthalmopathy patients. To explore V-J signatures that distinguish ophthalmopathy from hyperthyroidism, a discovery set of around 100 patients was enrolled, made up of 43 with ophthalmopathy and 55 to 65 with stable hyperthyroidism. What the work shows at the level of the full study, not this receptor alone: In cross-validation, the 13-signature model distinguished ophthalmopathy from stable hyperthyroidism with approximately 85% sensitivity and about 84% specificity, and in the test set the corresponding values were about 80% and 75%. In validation, the model predicted ophthalmopathy progression with about 70% sensitivity and less than 80% specificity; some 13 predicted patients were CT-confirmed with GO in a median of around 6 months. No statistical method was used to set the sample size in advance, and the investigators knew which group each participant was assigned to. Most of the expanded thyroid clonotypes with a frequency above 0.001 were also detected in blood, and it was suggested that the thyroid immune response may be reflected by blood repertoires.

Ophthalmopathy patients had moderately to severely active disease, Clinical Activity Score of at least 3, NOSPECS grade of at least 4, and disease duration under 3 months. Patients were excluded if they had other autoimmune diseases, uncontrolled infections, pregnancy or lactation. Diagnosis relied on clinical symptoms, serum thyroxine, TRAb, thyroid ultrasound and orbital computed tomography. Ficoll-Paque density gradient centrifugation was used to isolate PBMCs from about 9 ml of fresh peripheral blood. Total RNA was extracted with Trizol reagent and quality-checked on an Agilent 2100 Bioanalyzer. In the germline V gene, CDR1 corresponds to MGHDK and CDR2 to SYGVNS. Between the V and J ends, shortened by 0 bases and 7 bases respectively, the junction contains 10 bases. The CDR3 contains 14 residues, cysteine and phenylalanine counted. The sequence is cut down to CDR3 DNA, 42 bases in frame from base 1.

For repertoire sequencing, the TCR beta CDR3 regions were amplified from RNA transcripts. The first round of RT-PCR was done with HTBI primers and the Qiagen OneStep RT-PCR kit, and was followed by a second round of multiplex PCR, then size selection and purification. Sequencing of the libraries was carried out on an Illumina HiSeq2000 in paired-end mode with 100 bp reads. The study's processing was this. SOAPnuke was used for read processing, and reads with adapters, uncalled bases, a mean Phred below 15, or no exact constant-primer or identifier match were discarded. COPE v1.2.5 was used to merge the high-quality paired reads. Each unique nucleotide sequence was defined as a clonotype, and clonotypes were aligned to IMGT TRB V, D and J references with MiTCR v1.1. Only V-J combinations with frequency above 0.0001 were analysed, covering 99% to 99.2% of repertoires. For each V-J combination, a TCR clonal expansion and chaos score was defined as F50 clonal expansion divided by the chaos observed in the TCRdist matrix. Welch's t-statistics and random forest were used to narrow the features down to about a dozen V-J combinations, which were then fed into a naive Bayes classifier. Thyroid-blood repertoire similarity was quantified with the Morisita-Horn index. TCRdb applied fastp at Q25 and MiXCR to the public reads, then kept only in-frame beta chains. Merged by CDR3 protein, the rows form single entries marked with the most common genes and DNA. The V and J calls, along with clone size, are taken from TCRdb and not from the paper's own processing. The sample records around 40,000 distinct CDR3 sequences, about 51% of which are singletons. The top ten constitute about 17% of the sample.

The chain couples TRBV25-1 to TRBJ1-5; TRBD1 is possibly the D segment (6 matching bases). Sequencing used peripheral blood. The clonotype comes from an adult man with Graves' ophthalmopathy. The sequenced DNA: TGTGCCAGCAGTGAATACGGGGGCGGGCAGCCCCAGCATTTT. This is translated as CASSEYGGGQPQHF. Extended through the reference TRBV25-1 and TRBJ1-5 proteins, this CDR3 yields the full variable domain: EADIYQTPRYLVIGTGKKITLECSQTMGHDKMYWYQQDPGMELHLIHYSYGVNSTEKGDLSSESTVSRIRTEHFPLTLESARPSHTSQYLCASSEYGGGQPQHFGDGTRLSIL.